A selection of T cell receptor beta chains follows, all from one sample in a study of T cell responses to AZD1222 COVID-19 vaccine. Assay used: immunoSEQ multiplex PCR; TCRdb lists only in-frame clones, some missing. The sample contains about 53,000 clones, approximately 84% of which appear only once. Source: peripheral blood, taken on day 0 of AZD1222 vaccination. These receptor sequences come from an adult in good health. The CDR3 runs from the conserved cysteine through the conserved F or W. Fields, in order: V gene, clone size, J gene, D gene, CDR3 DNA, CDR3 protein. A D gene is named only where the DNA matches it firmly. Expanded clones get a size class; other rows say once, few or many, or leave the size out.

TRBV7-9	-	TRBJ1-2	-	TGTGCCAGCAGCTTAGCGGCGGCTAACTATGGCTACACCTTC	CASSLAAANYGYTF
TRBV5-1	once	TRBJ1-6	-	TGCGCCAGCAGCCCGTACTCCTATAATTCACCCCTCCACTTT	CASSPYSYNSPLHF
TRBV19	-	TRBJ1-1	-	TGTGCCAGTAAGTTCCGGAACACTGAAGCTTTCTTT	CASKFRNTEAFF
TRBV27	-	TRBJ1-6	-	TGTGCCAGCAAGTCTCCGGAGTACAATTCACCCCTCCACTTT	CASKSPEYNSPLHF
TRBV19	few	TRBJ2-1	TRBD1	TGTGCCAGTAGTATCCCGGGACAGGCATACAATGAGCAGTTCTTC	CASSIPGQAYNEQFF
TRBV2	-	TRBJ2-1	-	TGTGCCAGCACTAGCAGAAGAATTCCGCTCTTC	CASTSRRIPLF
TRBV5-1	-	TRBJ1-2	TRBD1	TGCGCCAGCAGCACGCAACAGGGGCGTAACTATGGCTACACCTTC	CASSTQQGRNYGYTF
TRBV12-3/TRBV12-4	-	TRBJ1-5	-	TGTGCCAGCACTGTCGACAGGAATCAGCCCCAGCATTTT	CASTVDRNQPQHF
TRBV6-5	-	TRBJ2-2	-	TGTGCCAGCAGACTAGAGGCCGGGGAGCTGTTTTTT	CASRLEAGELFF
TRBV19	-	TRBJ2-3	-	TGTGCCAGTAGTGACCCACGGAGCAGCAGCACAGATACGCAGTATTTT	CASSDPRSSSTDTQYF
TRBV19	-	TRBJ2-1	TRBD2	TGTGCCAGTAGTATGAGCGGGGGTTACAATGAGCAGTTCTTC	CASSMSGGYNEQFF
TRBV7-9	-	TRBJ2-7	-	TGTGCCAGCAGCCATCCCGGGAGTACCTACGAGCAGTACTTC	CASSHPGSTYEQYF
TRBV4-2	-	TRBJ1-1	-	TGTGCCAGCAGCCAAATTACCCGGACAAGGGAAAACACTGAAGCTTTCTTT	CASSQITRTRENTEAFF
TRBV10-3	-	TRBJ2-5	-	TGTGCCATCAGTGAGACAATGTACCAAGAGACCCAGTACTTC	CAISETMYQETQYF
TRBV28	-	TRBJ1-5	-	TGTGCCAGCACCCCATCAGGCAGCCTCAGCAATCAGCCCCAGCATTTT	CASTPSGSLSNQPQHF
TRBV29-1	-	TRBJ2-7	TRBD2	TGCAGCGCGAAGACTAGCGGGAGCCACGAGCAGTACTTC	CSAKTSGSHEQYF
TRBV6-6	-	TRBJ1-2	-	TGTGCCAGCAGTGGGGTCCCAGGGCCGGATGGCTACACCTTC	CASSGVPGPDGYTF
TRBV7-9	-	TRBJ2-1	-	TGTGCCAGCAGCTTAATGCCAACAGAGGGGCATGAGCAGTTCTTC	CASSLMPTEGHEQFF
TRBV2	-	TRBJ1-2	-	TGTGCCAGCAGTCTCTTAGGGGGTTCTGGCTACACCTTC	CASSLLGGSGYTF
TRBV7-2	-	TRBJ1-1	-	TGTGCCAGCAGCTGGGACGGTATGAACACTGAAGCTTTCTTT	CASSWDGMNTEAFF
TRBV30	-	TRBJ2-7	TRBD2	TGTGCCTGGAGGGGGGGGCTAGCGGGTGCCTACGAGCAGTACTTC	CAWRGGLAGAYEQYF
TRBV7-2	-	TRBJ1-5	TRBD1	TGTGCCAGCAGCTTTGGAAGAAACAGGGGAGGCCAGCCCCAGCATTTT	CASSFGRNRGGQPQHF
TRBV6-4	-	TRBJ1-1	TRBD1	TGTGCCAGCAGGACGGACAGGTTGAACACTGAAGCTTTCTTT	CASRTDRLNTEAFF
TRBV7-2	-	TRBJ2-5	-	TGTGCCAGCAGCTTAACCGGGACCCGAGAGACCCAGTACTTC	CASSLTGTRETQYF
TRBV20-1	-	TRBJ1-1	TRBD1	TGCAGTGCTGGGGACAGTGAAGCTTTCTTT	CSAGDSEAFF
TRBV19	-	TRBJ2-7	-	TGTGCCAGTAGTACGGGCAGGGATAGCGAGCAGTACTTC	CASSTGRDSEQYF
TRBV11-2	-	TRBJ2-3	TRBD2	TGTGCCAGCAAAGGACTAGCGGCAATCACAGATACGCAGTATTTT	CASKGLAAITDTQYF
TRBV12-3/TRBV12-4	-	TRBJ1-1	TRBD1	TGTGCCAGCAGTGGGGACAGGGGGGGTGGAGCTTTCTTT	CASSGDRGGGAFF
TRBV7-2	-	TRBJ2-1	-	TGTGCCAGCAGCGCCGTTAAAAGCTCCTACAATGAGCAGTTCTTC	CASSAVKSSYNEQFF
TRBV27	-	TRBJ2-7	-	TGTGCCAGCAGTTTCCCGGGACCCGAGGGCTACGAGCAGTACTTC	CASSFPGPEGYEQYF
TRBV5-1	-	TRBJ1-2	-	TGCGCCAGCAGAGCCGGGACGGCCACCTATGGCTACACCTTC	CASRAGTATYGYTF
TRBV14	-	TRBJ1-3	-	TGTGCCAGCAGCCAAGGTCACGCTGGAAACACCATATATTTT	CASSQGHAGNTIYF
TRBV7-2	-	TRBJ2-1	-	TGTGCCAGCAGCTTAGCGGCAGGAGGAAATGAGCAGTTCTTC	CASSLAAGGNEQFF
TRBV13	-	TRBJ1-5	TRBD1	TGTGCCAGCAGCTCCGGGACAGGGACCGGGCAGCCCCAGCATTTT	CASSSGTGTGQPQHF
TRBV19	-	TRBJ1-5	TRBD1	TGTGCCAGTAGTCTACCCCCGGGACAGGGGATTAGGCAGCCCCAGCATTTT	CASSLPPGQGIRQPQHF
TRBV19	-	TRBJ1-2	TRBD1	TGTGCCAGTAGTATACCTCCGGGACAGGGGGGTCGTGGCTACACCTTC	CASSIPPGQGGRGYTF
TRBV18	-	TRBJ1-1	-	TGTGCCAGCTCCTTATTACAGGGCCCTAACACTGAAGCTTTCTTT	CASSLLQGPNTEAFF
TRBV10-2	-	TRBJ2-7	-	TGCGCCAGCAGTGATCGTGCGGGATCGGGAGAGCAGTACTTC	CASSDRAGSGEQYF
TRBV7-2	-	TRBJ2-3	TRBD2	TGTGCCAGCAGCACTAGCGGATTGACAGATACGCAGTATTTT	CASSTSGLTDTQYF
TRBV19	-	TRBJ1-1	TRBD1	TGTGCCAGTAGTTCCGGGACAGCCGCTTTAAGGACTGAAGCTTTCTTT	CASSSGTAALRTEAFF
TRBV19	-	TRBJ2-3	TRBD2	TGTGCCAGTATGACTAGCGGGCGTACAGATACGCAGTATTTT	CASMTSGRTDTQYF
TRBV6-2/TRBV6-3	few	TRBJ1-2	-	TGTGCCAGCAGTCTACCCGAGCAGTATGGCTACACCTTC	CASSLPEQYGYTF
TRBV6-2/TRBV6-3	-	TRBJ2-6	TRBD1	TGTGCCAGCAGTAGGACAGGGTCTGGGGCCAACGTCCTGACTTTC	CASSRTGSGANVLTF
TRBV7-8	-	TRBJ1-2	TRBD1	TGTGCCAGCAGCCACAGGACAGGGATTGACTATGGCTACACCTTC	CASSHRTGIDYGYTF
TRBV19	-	TRBJ1-5	-	TGTGCCAGTAGTATAGGGGACGAGGATCAGCCCCAGCATTTT	CASSIGDEDQPQHF
TRBV7-8	-	TRBJ1-3	-	TGTGCCAGCAGCCGAGGGCCCCTGGACTCCACAGGAAACACCATATATTTT	CASSRGPLDSTGNTIYF
TRBV28	-	TRBJ1-1	-	TGTGCCAGCAGTCTCCAGGGGAGGACCGAAGCTTTCTTT	CASSLQGRTEAFF
TRBV19	large	TRBJ1-2	-	TGTGCCAGTAGTACCCCAGGGTATCGATATGGCTACACCTTC	CASSTPGYRYGYTF